This TCR beta chain was captured by sequencing in a study of blood T cell repertoires in COVID-19. Study background: Samples taken during acute and convalescent COVID-19 were collected in the United States, Italy and Spain. Sample material is recorded as cDNA or gDNA derived from T cells, B-cell-depleted T cells, or PBMCs.

Only one count was recorded for this clone. Self-reported history from a screening survey and questionnaire set each donor's cohort. What the recovered Cohort 3 donors had was two negative PCRs, clearance, or symptom resolution. Only in-frame clones appear in the TCRdb table, and some are missing; sequencing was by immunoSEQ multiplex PCR. The sample records some 140,000 clones, roughly 80% being singletons. The sequenced sample was PBMCs or T cells enriched from blood (not recorded which). This sequence originates from a man in his thirties or forties who had recovered from COVID-19.

CDR3 protein: CASTPRDEQFF. As DNA, the CDR3 is TGTGCCAGCACTCCCCGGGATGAGCAGTTCTTC. The chain couples TRBV2 to TRBJ2-1; D unclear. Germline loops: CDR1 SNHLY, CDR2 FYNNEI. CDR3 size: 11 residues. The germline V and J ends were trimmed by 7 bases and 8 bases, with 9 bases remaining between them.